The clone carrying this T cell receptor (beta chain) has a single count. This specimen belongs to a study of blood T cell repertoires in COVID-19. About the research overall: Whether acute or convalescent, the COVID-19 samples came from the United States, Italy and Spain. In each case, the material was cDNA or gDNA derived from T cells, B-cell-depleted T cells, or PBMCs.

Trimming pared 6 bases from V and 7 bases from J, leaving 7 bases between. The CDR3 runs to 11 residues. This table comes from immunoSEQ multiplex PCR, and its TCRdb copy is limited to in-frame clones, with some not included. The sample contains tens of thousands of clones, around 75% of which appear only once. The origin of this receptor is a human donor in a cohort sampled during active COVID-19. The sample was peripheral blood. The chain uses TRBV12-3 or TRBV12-4 and TRBJ2-1, with D maybe TRBD1 (6 bases). CDR3 in amino acids: CASRGANEQFF. The CDR3 region has the DNA TGTGCCAGCAGGGGGGCGAATGAGCAGTTCTTC.